Listed below are T cell receptor beta chains from one sample, sequenced in a study of blood T cell repertoires in COVID-19. This table comes from immunoSEQ multiplex PCR, and its TCRdb copy is limited to in-frame clones, with some not included. The profile shows 150,000 to 200,000 clones, around 86% of them singletons. Sequencing was performed on PBMCs or T cells enriched from blood (not recorded which). The receptor set was obtained from a woman in her thirties or forties in a cohort exposed to, infected with or recovered from COVID-19 (not recorded which). Both conserved end residues are part of each CDR3. D genes are given only for firm matches. Part of the rows lack a size; the others show once, few, many or a class for expanded clones.

d_gene,v_gene,abundance,j_gene,CDR3aa,CDR3nt
-,TRBV4-1,-,TRBJ2-3,CASSQEARRLHTQYF,TGCGCCAGCAGCCAAGAAGCTCGGCGGCTCCATACGCAGTATTTT
-,TRBV28,-,TRBJ2-7,CASSAGNLEQYF,TGTGCCAGCAGTGCGGGGAATCTCGAGCAGTACTTC
TRBD2,TRBV4-1,-,TRBJ2-7,CASSQDYSGGVWEQYF,TGCGCCAGCAGCCAAGATTATAGCGGGGGGGTGTGGGAGCAGTACTTC
-,TRBV5-6,-,TRBJ1-2,CASSLLLVNYGYTF,TGTGCCAGCAGCTTGTTACTGGTGAACTATGGCTACACCTTC
-,TRBV14,-,TRBJ2-1,CASSQDRNEQFF,TGTGCCAGCAGCCAAGATCGGAATGAGCAGTTCTTC
TRBD1,TRBV24-1,once,TRBJ1-2,CATSDAGTGGPYNYGYTF,TGTGCCACCAGTGACGCCGGGACAGGGGGACCATATAACTATGGCTACACCTTC
TRBD1,TRBV4-2,-,TRBJ1-2,CASSQATGTGGSGYTF,TGTGCCAGCAGCCAGGCAACCGGGACAGGGGGCTCTGGCTACACCTTC
-,TRBV9,-,TRBJ1-5,CASSVGSDQPQHF,TGTGCCAGCAGCGTTGGGAGCGATCAGCCCCAGCATTTT
TRBD2,TRBV6-5,-,TRBJ2-1,CASQLAGGNEQFF,TGTGCCAGCCAACTAGCGGGAGGGAATGAGCAGTTCTTC
-,TRBV19,once,TRBJ1-1,CASSIVQGEAFF,TGTGCCAGTAGTATAGTGCAGGGGGAAGCTTTCTTT
-,TRBV2,-,TRBJ2-7,CASSDRLTYEQYF,TGTGCCAGCAGTGACAGGCTAACCTACGAGCAGTACTTC
-,TRBV28,-,TRBJ1-1,CASSMRWTEAFF,TGTGCCAGCAGTATGCGGTGGACTGAAGCTTTCTTT
TRBD2,TRBV27,-,TRBJ2-1,CASSPGTSGGDYNEQFF,TGTGCCAGCAGTCCCGGGACTAGCGGGGGGGACTACAATGAGCAGTTCTTC
TRBD1,TRBV13,-,TRBJ1-1,CASSSRGPRATEAFF,TGTGCCAGCAGCTCCAGGGGGCCCAGGGCCACTGAAGCTTTCTTT
-,TRBV20-1,large,TRBJ2-5,CSASVRQETQYF,TGCAGTGCTAGTGTGCGGCAAGAGACCCAGTACTTC
TRBD2,TRBV30,few,TRBJ2-3,CAWSPRGSPTDTQYF,TGTGCCTGGAGTCCCCGCGGGAGCCCCACAGATACGCAGTATTTT
-,TRBV11-2,-,TRBJ1-3,CASSLEAVFSGNTIYF,TGTGCCAGCAGCTTAGAAGCGGTCTTCTCTGGAAACACCATATATTTT
-,TRBV12-3/TRBV12-4,-,TRBJ1-1,CASRVTVAFF,TGTGCCAGCCGCGTTACCGTGGCTTTCTTT
TRBD1,TRBV6-6,once,TRBJ1-1,CASSNPQGLNTEAFF,TGTGCCAGCAGTAACCCACAGGGGTTGAACACTGAAGCTTTCTTT
TRBD2,TRBV5-4,-,TRBJ2-7,CASSSQREGRYEQYF,TGTGCCAGCAGCTCCCAGCGGGAGGGACGTTACGAGCAGTACTTC
TRBD1,TRBV19,-,TRBJ2-1,CASSGGTGGREQFF,TGTGCCAGTAGTGGGGGGACAGGGGGCAGGGAGCAGTTCTTC
-,TRBV7-9,-,TRBJ1-2,CASSLEVWTVNYGYTF,TGTGCCAGCAGCTTAGAGGTGTGGACTGTTAACTATGGCTACACCTTC
-,TRBV5-1,-,TRBJ1-2,CASSSRQGSYGYTF,TGCGCCAGCAGCTCCCGTCAGGGGAGTTATGGCTACACCTTC
TRBD2,TRBV27,once,TRBJ2-3,CASSLLSSGGANTQYF,TGTGCCAGCAGTTTACTGTCTAGCGGGGGAGCAAATACGCAGTATTTT
-,TRBV6-5,-,TRBJ1-5,CASSYVAVDQPQHF,TGTGCCAGCAGTTACGTGGCGGTCGATCAGCCCCAGCATTTT
TRBD1,TRBV28,-,TRBJ2-7,CASSSGTGFPYEQYF,TGTGCCAGCAGTTCAGGGACAGGGTTTCCCTACGAGCAGTACTTC
TRBD1,TRBV19,-,TRBJ2-7,CASSRDRDMEQYF,TGTGCCAGCAGCCGGGACAGAGATATGGAGCAGTACTTC
-,TRBV4-1,-,TRBJ2-1,CASSQDEGSYNEQFF,TGCGCCAGCAGCCAAGACGAGGGTTCCTACAATGAGCAGTTCTTC
TRBD2,TRBV19,once,TRBJ2-2,CASSPSSGVNTGELFF,TGTGCCAGTAGTCCTTCTAGCGGGGTTAACACCGGGGAGCTGTTTTTT
-,TRBV9,-,TRBJ1-5,CASSGGGGNQPQHF,TGTGCCAGCAGCGGTGGGGGCGGCAATCAGCCCCAGCATTTT
-,TRBV7-8,-,TRBJ1-4,CASSKSLQGTKLFF,TGTGCCAGCAGCAAATCTCTACAGGGAACAAAACTGTTTTTT
TRBD2,TRBV2,-,TRBJ2-5,CASGLAGGRETQYF,TGTGCCAGCGGACTAGCGGGAGGGCGAGAGACCCAGTACTTC